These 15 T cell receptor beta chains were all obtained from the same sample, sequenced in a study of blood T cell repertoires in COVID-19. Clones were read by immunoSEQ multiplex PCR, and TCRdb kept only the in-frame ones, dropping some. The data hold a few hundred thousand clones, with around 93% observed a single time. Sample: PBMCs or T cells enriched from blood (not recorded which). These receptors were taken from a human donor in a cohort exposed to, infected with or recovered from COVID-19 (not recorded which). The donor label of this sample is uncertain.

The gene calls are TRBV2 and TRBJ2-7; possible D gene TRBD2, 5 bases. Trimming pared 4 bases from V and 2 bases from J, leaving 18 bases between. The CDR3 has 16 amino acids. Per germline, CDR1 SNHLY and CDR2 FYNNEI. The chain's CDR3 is CASSVPPLEVPYEQYF. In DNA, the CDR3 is TGTGCCAGCAGTGTTCCACCTCTGGAGGTTCCCTACGAGCAGTACTTC.

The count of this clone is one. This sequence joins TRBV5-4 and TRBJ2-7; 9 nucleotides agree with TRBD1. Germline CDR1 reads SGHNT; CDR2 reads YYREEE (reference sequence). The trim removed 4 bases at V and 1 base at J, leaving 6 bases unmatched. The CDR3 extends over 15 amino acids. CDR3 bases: TGTGCCAGCAGCATCGGGACAGGGAAATCCTACGAGCAGTACTTC. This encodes CASSIGTGKSYEQYF.

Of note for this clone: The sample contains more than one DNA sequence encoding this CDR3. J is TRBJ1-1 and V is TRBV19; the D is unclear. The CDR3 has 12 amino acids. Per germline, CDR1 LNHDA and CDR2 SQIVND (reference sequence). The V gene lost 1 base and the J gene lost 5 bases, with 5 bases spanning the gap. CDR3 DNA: TGTGCCAGTAGTATAGGGGAGACTGAAGCTTTCTTT. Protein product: CASSIGETEAFF.

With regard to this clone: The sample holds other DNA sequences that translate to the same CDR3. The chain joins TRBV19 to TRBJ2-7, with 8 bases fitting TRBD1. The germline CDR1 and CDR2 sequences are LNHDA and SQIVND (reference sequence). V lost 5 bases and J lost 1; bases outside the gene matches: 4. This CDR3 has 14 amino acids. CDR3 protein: CASSPGTGSYEQYF. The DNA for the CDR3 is TGTGCCAGTAGTCCCGGGACAGGTTCCTACGAGCAGTACTTC.

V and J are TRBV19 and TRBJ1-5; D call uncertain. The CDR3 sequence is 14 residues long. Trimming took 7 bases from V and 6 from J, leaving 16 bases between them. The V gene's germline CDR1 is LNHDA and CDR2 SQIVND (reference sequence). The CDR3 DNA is TGTGCCAGTACCCTGGGGAGGCGGGGTCAGCCCCAGCATTTT. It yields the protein CASTLGRRGQPQHF.

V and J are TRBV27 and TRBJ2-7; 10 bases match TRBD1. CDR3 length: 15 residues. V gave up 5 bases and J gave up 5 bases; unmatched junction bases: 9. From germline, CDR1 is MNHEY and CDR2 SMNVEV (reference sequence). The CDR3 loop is CASSQGGQGYHEQYF. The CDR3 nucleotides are TGTGCCAGCAGTCAAGGGGGACAGGGGTACCACGAGCAGTACTTC.

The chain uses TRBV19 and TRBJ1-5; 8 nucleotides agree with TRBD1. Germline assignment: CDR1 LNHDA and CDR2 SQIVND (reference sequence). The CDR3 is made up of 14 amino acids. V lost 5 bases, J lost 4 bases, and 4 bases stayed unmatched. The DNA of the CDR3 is TGTGCCAGTAGTGAGGACAGGGAGAATCAGCCCCAGCATTTT. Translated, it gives CASSEDRENQPQHF.

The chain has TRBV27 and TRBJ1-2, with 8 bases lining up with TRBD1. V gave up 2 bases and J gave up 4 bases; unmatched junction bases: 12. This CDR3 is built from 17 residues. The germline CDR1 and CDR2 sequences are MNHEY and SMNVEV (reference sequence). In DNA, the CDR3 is TGTGCCAGCAGTTTACAAGCAGGGGGCGCGGTTGCCTATGGCTACACCTTC. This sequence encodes CASSLQAGGAVAYGYTF.

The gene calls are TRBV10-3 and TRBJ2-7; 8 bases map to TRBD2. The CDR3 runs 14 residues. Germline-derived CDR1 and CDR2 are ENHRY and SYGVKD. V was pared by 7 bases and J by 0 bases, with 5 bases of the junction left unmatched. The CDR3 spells CAIMSGGSSYEQYF. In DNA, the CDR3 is TGTGCCATCATGAGCGGGGGAAGCTCCTACGAGCAGTACTTC.

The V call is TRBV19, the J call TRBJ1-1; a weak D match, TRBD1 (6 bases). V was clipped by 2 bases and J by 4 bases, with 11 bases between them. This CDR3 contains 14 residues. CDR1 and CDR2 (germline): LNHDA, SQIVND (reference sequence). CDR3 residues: CASSINGGATEAFF. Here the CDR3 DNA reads TGTGCCAGTAGTATAAATGGGGGCGCCACTGAAGCTTTCTTT.

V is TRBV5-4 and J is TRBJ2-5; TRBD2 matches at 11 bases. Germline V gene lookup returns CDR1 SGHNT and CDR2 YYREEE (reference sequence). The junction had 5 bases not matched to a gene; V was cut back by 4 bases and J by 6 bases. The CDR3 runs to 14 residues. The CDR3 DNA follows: TGTGCCAGCAGCCTAGCGGGGGGTTCGAAGACCCAGTACTTC. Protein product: CASSLAGGSKTQYF.

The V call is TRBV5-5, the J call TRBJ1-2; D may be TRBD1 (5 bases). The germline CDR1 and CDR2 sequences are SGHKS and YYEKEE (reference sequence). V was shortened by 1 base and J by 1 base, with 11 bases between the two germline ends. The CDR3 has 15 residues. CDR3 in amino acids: CASSLTGAVNYGYTF. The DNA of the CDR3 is TGTGCCAGCAGCTTGACTGGGGCGGTTAACTATGGCTACACCTTC.

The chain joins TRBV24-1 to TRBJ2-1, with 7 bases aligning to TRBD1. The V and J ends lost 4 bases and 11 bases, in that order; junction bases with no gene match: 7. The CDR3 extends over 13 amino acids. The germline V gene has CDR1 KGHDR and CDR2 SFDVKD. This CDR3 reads CATSEGQVTKQFF. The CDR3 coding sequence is TGTGCCACCAGTGAAGGACAGGTGACCAAGCAGTTCTTC.

CDR3 sequence reads: CAWGSGQASTDTQYF. The CDR3, as DNA: TGTGCCTGGGGCTCCGGACAGGCTAGCACAGATACGCAGTATTTT. The rearrangement links TRBV30 to TRBJ2-3, with 7 bases lining up with TRBD1. There are 15 residues in the CDR3. Germline V gene sequence: CDR1 GTSNPN, CDR2 SVGIG (reference sequence). Trimming removed 5 bases from V and 0 bases from J; junction bases left unmatched: 8.

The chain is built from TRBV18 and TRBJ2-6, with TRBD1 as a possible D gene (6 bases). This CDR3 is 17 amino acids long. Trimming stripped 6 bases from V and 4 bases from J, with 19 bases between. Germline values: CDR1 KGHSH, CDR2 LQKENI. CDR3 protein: CASSNHPAGEGANVLTF. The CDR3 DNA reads TGTGCCAGCTCCAACCACCCGGCAGGGGAAGGGGCCAACGTCCTGACTTTC.